Listed below are T cell receptor beta chains from one sample, sequenced in a study of T cells in Graves' hyperthyroidism and ophthalmopathy. From the multiplex PCR reads, TCRdb called clonotypes with MiXCR, one entry per CDR3 protein. The table lists a few hundred thousand distinct CDR3 sequences, about 45% of them singletons. Sequencing was performed on peripheral blood or thyroid tissue (not recorded which). The source of these receptors is an adult woman with Graves' disease, either hyperthyroidism or ophthalmopathy (not recorded which). The CDR3 runs from the conserved cysteine through the conserved F or W. A D gene is named only where the DNA matches it firmly. Clone size is shown for a subset of rows, as once, few, many or a class of expanded clone.

>TRBV3-1|TRBJ1-2|many|TRBD1
TGTGCCAGCAGACAGACAGGGGTTAGCGGCTATGGCTACACCTTC
CASRQTGVSGYGYTF
>TRBV6-5|TRBJ2-5|NA|TRBD1
TGTGCCAGCAGTTACGGGACAGGGGGCGGGAAGACCCAGTACTTC
CASSYGTGGGKTQYF
>TRBV27|TRBJ1-2|NA|TRBD1
TGTGCCACCGGTTCCGGGACAGCCCATAACTATGGCTACACCTTC
CATGSGTAHNYGYTF
>TRBV2|TRBJ2-2|NA|TRBD2
TGTGCCAGCAAGGGACTAGCGGGAGGGAGCACCGGGGAGCTGTTTTTT
CASKGLAGGSTGELFF
>TRBV10-3|TRBJ1-2|many|TRBD1
TGTGCCATCAGCGAACAGGGGTTTTTGGGCTATGGCTACACCTTC
CAISEQGFLGYGYTF
>TRBV20-1|TRBJ2-7|many|NA
TGCAGTGCTACTAAGCGGGTGAACTACGAGCAGTACTTC
CSATKRVNYEQYF
>TRBV29-1|TRBJ1-2|NA|TRBD1
TGCAGCGTTTGGGACAGGGGATCCCATGGCTACACCTTC
CSVWDRGSHGYTF
>TRBV7-3|TRBJ2-5|NA|NA
TGTGCCAGCAGTTGGCCGGTTGGGACCCAGTACTTC
CASSWPVGTQYF
>TRBV7-6|TRBJ2-2|NA|TRBD2
TGTGCCAGCAGCGAGATGACTAGCCCCACCGGGGAGCTGTTTTTT
CASSEMTSPTGELFF
>TRBV5-1|TRBJ2-2|many|NA
TGCGCCAGCAGCCCCCTTAATGGAAACACCGGGGAGCTGTTTTTT
CASSPLNGNTGELFF
>TRBV7-2|TRBJ1-1|once|NA
TGCGCCGGCAGCTCCGGGGGTCGACTGGGCCCGAACACTGAAGCTTTCTTT
CAGSSGGRLGPNTEAFF
>TRBV10-2|TRBJ1-1|few|NA
TGCGCCAGCAGGCTTCTACAGGGGAACACTGAAGCTTTCTTT
CASRLLQGNTEAFF
>TRBV2|TRBJ2-5|NA|TRBD1
TGTGCCAGCAGTGAGGCAGGGGGCCATCAGCCCCAGTACTTC
CASSEAGGHQPQYF
>TRBV2|TRBJ1-5|NA|NA
TGTGCCAGCAGGGGGGGGGGTTTAGCGTGGAATCAGCCCCAGCATTTT
CASRGGGLAWNQPQHF
>TRBV7-9|TRBJ2-7|NA|TRBD2
TGTGCCAGCAATCTCTTAGGTAGCGGGGTCTACGAGCAGTACTTC
CASNLLGSGVYEQYF
>TRBV7-2|TRBJ2-7|many|NA
TGTGCCAGCAGCTTAGGGACAAACCTCTACGAGCAGTACTTC
CASSLGTNLYEQYF
>TRBV20-1|TRBJ2-7|NA|TRBD1
TGCAGCTCCCCCGGGACAGGGGGCTACGAGCAGTACTTC
CSSPGTGGYEQYF
>TRBV20-1|TRBJ1-2|many|NA
TGCAGTGCTAGAGCATCCGGGACGGGGGGCTACACCTTC
CSARASGTGGYTF
>TRBV29-1|TRBJ2-7|few|NA
TGCAGCGTTGTACAGGACACCTACGAGCAGTACTTC
CSVVQDTYEQYF
>TRBV19|TRBJ2-2|NA|NA
TGTGCCAGTAGTATCTATTCCGGGACGGACACCGGGGAGCTGTTTTTT
CASSIYSGTDTGELFF
>TRBV24-1|TRBJ2-2|many|TRBD1
TGTGCCACCAGTGATTTGGGGACAGGGGTCCAGGCAGGGGAGCTGTTTTTT
CATSDLGTGVQAGELFF
>TRBV7-2|TRBJ1-4|many|TRBD1
TGTGCCAGCAGCTTATACGGGACAGGGAATGAAAAACTGTTTTTT
CASSLYGTGNEKLFF
>TRBV6-5|TRBJ1-2|many|NA
TGTGCCACCAGGACGGGCTATGGCTACACCTTC
CATRTGYGYTF
>TRBV20-1|TRBJ2-1|NA|NA
TGCAGTGGGAGGTCGAGCGCCTACAATGAGCAGTTCTTC
CSGRSSAYNEQFF
>TRBV29-1|TRBJ1-1|few|TRBD1
TGCAGCGTTGAAGAGACAGGGGGCTTTGGCACTGAAGCTTTCTTT
CSVEETGGFGTEAFF
>TRBV14|TRBJ2-5|many|NA
TGTGCCAGCAGCCGCAGTTGGGAGACCCAGTACTTC
CASSRSWETQYF
>TRBV4-1|TRBJ1-6|NA|NA
TGCGCCAGCAGCCAAGTAAGATTTAAGTATAATTCACCCCTCCACTTT
CASSQVRFKYNSPLHF
>TRBV9|TRBJ2-5|many|NA
TGTGCCAGCAGCGAAGAGCGGGTGGGGGAAGGGGAGACCCAGTACTTC
CASSEERVGEGETQYF
>TRBV11-2|TRBJ2-7|many|NA
TGTGCCAAAAGAGGGGGGGACGAGCAGTACTTC
CAKRGGDEQYF
>TRBV29-1|TRBJ1-3|NA|TRBD1
TGCAGCGTTGAAGATCACAGGGGGCCTGGAAACACCATATATTTT
CSVEDHRGPGNTIYF
>TRBV5-1|TRBJ2-2|NA|TRBD2
TGCGCCAGCAGCGAGCCGGGACTAGCTGACACCGGGGAGCTGTTTTTT
CASSEPGLADTGELFF
>TRBV4-2|TRBJ1-5|many|NA
TGTGCCAGCAGCCAAGAAATCCCGGGCCAGCCCCAGCATTTT
CASSQEIPGQPQHF
>TRBV20-1|TRBJ2-7|many|NA
TGCAGTGCTAGAGGTTACTGGTCATACTACGAGCAGTACTTC
CSARGYWSYYEQYF
>TRBV19|TRBJ1-1|many|NA
TGTGCCAGTAGTATGGAGGGGACGCCTAACACTGAAGCTTTCTTT
CASSMEGTPNTEAFF
>TRBV19|TRBJ1-5|many|NA
TGTGCCAGTAGCTGGGGGGGCAGGGGCAATCAGCCCCAGCATTTT
CASSWGGRGNQPQHF
>TRBV7-8|TRBJ2-7|NA|NA
TGTGCCAGCAGCTTTTTTAGGGTAGCGGGACAGGTCGCCTACGAGCAGTACTTC
CASSFFRVAGQVAYEQYF
>TRBV5-1|TRBJ1-5|few|NA
TGCGCCAGCAGCAAGGACAGCCATCAGCCCCAGCATTTT
CASSKDSHQPQHF
>TRBV20-1|TRBJ2-2|NA|NA
NA
CSAREHGNSGANVLTFGAGELFF
>TRBV7-9|TRBJ1-4|NA|TRBD1
TGTGCCAGCAGCTTAGCGGGACAGGCCAGGGCGAAACTGTTTTTT
CASSLAGQARAKLFF
>TRBV14|TRBJ1-1|NA|NA
TGTGCCAGCAGCCAAGATCTGGCCAGTAAGACTGAAGCTTTCTTT
CASSQDLASKTEAFF
>TRBV7-6|TRBJ1-1|NA|TRBD1
TGTGCCAGCAGCCAGGGACAGACAAACACTGAAGCTTTCTTT
CASSQGQTNTEAFF
>TRBV20-1|TRBJ1-2|many|NA
TGCAGTGTAGAATTTTCGGGCGCGGGGCTTAACTATGGCTACACCTTC
CSVEFSGAGLNYGYTF
>TRBV4-2|TRBJ2-7|NA|NA
TGTGCCAGCAAACGGGAGCGCCGGACCTACGAGCAGTACTTC
CASKRERRTYEQYF